A selection of T cell receptor beta chains follows, all from one sample in a study of control samples from healthy donors and cancer patients. Method: immunoSEQ multiplex PCR; TCRdb's copy keeps in-frame clones and lacks some. The sample holds about 61,000 clones, 90% seen once. Input material: PBMCs. Every receptor here comes from a man aged 55 to 70 with colorectal cancer. Each CDR3 is given with its conserved first and last residue. Only part of the rows carry a size: once, few, many, or a class if the clone is expanded.

V gene: TRBV2; J gene: TRBJ2-5; clone size: -; CDR3 protein: CASKGQIQETQYF
V gene: TRBV4-3; J gene: TRBJ2-7; clone size: once; CDR3 protein: CASSLTGTNEQYF
V gene: TRBV4-2; J gene: TRBJ1-3; clone size: -; CDR3 protein: CASSQVGDSALSGSGNTIYF
V gene: TRBV7-3; J gene: TRBJ2-1; clone size: -; CDR3 protein: CASSLTQGGNEQFF
V gene: TRBV6-6; J gene: TRBJ2-5; clone size: -; CDR3 protein: CASSYRAGLETQYF
V gene: TRBV27; J gene: TRBJ1-6; clone size: -; CDR3 protein: CASSFGLGWSSPLHF
V gene: TRBV6-5; J gene: TRBJ1-1; clone size: -; CDR3 protein: CASSYSPGLVEAFF
V gene: TRBV7-6; J gene: TRBJ2-1; clone size: -; CDR3 protein: CASSQGTSGTNNEQFF
V gene: TRBV2; J gene: TRBJ1-2; clone size: -; CDR3 protein: CASSEGTGKRTF
V gene: TRBV15; J gene: TRBJ1-3; clone size: -; CDR3 protein: CATSRDFGSSGNTIYF
V gene: TRBV3-1/TRBV3-2; J gene: TRBJ2-2; clone size: once; CDR3 protein: CASSRAGGNTGELFF
V gene: TRBV3-1/TRBV3-2; J gene: TRBJ1-2; clone size: -; CDR3 protein: CASSQDGRPLGGYTF
V gene: TRBV11-3; J gene: TRBJ2-3; clone size: -; CDR3 protein: CASSLDRTSGQGDTQYF
V gene: TRBV4-2; J gene: TRBJ1-6; clone size: -; CDR3 protein: CASSQVLGRGSPLHF
V gene: TRBV7-2; J gene: TRBJ2-7; clone size: -; CDR3 protein: CASSLAATYEQYF
V gene: TRBV7-9; J gene: TRBJ1-1; clone size: -; CDR3 protein: CASTPETTSRNTEAFF
V gene: TRBV5-4; J gene: TRBJ2-4; clone size: -; CDR3 protein: CASSYGVGGKNIQYF
V gene: TRBV27; J gene: TRBJ2-7; clone size: -; CDR3 protein: CASSLSRTGTYEQYF
V gene: TRBV6-5; J gene: TRBJ1-4; clone size: -; CDR3 protein: CASSYSTGGALEKLFF
V gene: TRBV6-2/TRBV6-3; J gene: TRBJ2-3; clone size: -; CDR3 protein: CASSYWNRYTDTQYF
V gene: TRBV5-5; J gene: TRBJ1-2; clone size: -; CDR3 protein: CASSPDGLVYGYTF
V gene: TRBV19; J gene: TRBJ2-5; clone size: -; CDR3 protein: CASSIGGARETQYF
V gene: TRBV7-8; J gene: TRBJ1-1; clone size: -; CDR3 protein: CASSRGANTEAFF
V gene: TRBV19; J gene: TRBJ1-1; clone size: -; CDR3 protein: CASSIPTGGSRSLNTEAFF